This T cell receptor (beta chain) is drawn from a study of CD8 T cells in ankylosing spondylitis. General observations from the study: Reports of some motif variants in reactive arthritis synovial fluid and blood predate this one. CD8+ by phenotype, disease-linked clones were relatively rare in peripheral blood. Ankylosing spondylitis blood appeared to be characterized by a TCR beta motif of eight highly homologous variants. Significantly higher representation of disease-linked clones was reported for matched ankylosing spondylitis synovial fluid.

Concerning this clonotype itself: Its target is unknown.

Using quantitative 5'-RACE with molecular barcodes, the authors made TCR beta libraries. TCRdb itself ran the 5' RACE reads through MiXCR, one entry per CDR3 protein. Found here are more than 600,000 distinct CDR3 sequences, around 19% of them singletons; the top ten hold about a fifth. The V end was cut by 5 bases, the J end by 3 bases, with 16 bases between. Germline CDR1 SEHNR, CDR2 FQNEAQ (reference sequence). The CDR3 extends over 16 amino acids. The sequence was obtained from a male donor with ankylosing spondylitis. Sample: blood, either unsorted or a sorted T cell fraction (not recorded which). This chain connects TRBV7-9 to TRBJ2-2, with a weak D call TRBD1 (6 bases). This CDR3 reads CASSPPGDTHTGELFF. CDR3 DNA: TGTGCCAGCAGCCCCCCCGGGGACACACACACCGGGGAGCTGTTTTTT.